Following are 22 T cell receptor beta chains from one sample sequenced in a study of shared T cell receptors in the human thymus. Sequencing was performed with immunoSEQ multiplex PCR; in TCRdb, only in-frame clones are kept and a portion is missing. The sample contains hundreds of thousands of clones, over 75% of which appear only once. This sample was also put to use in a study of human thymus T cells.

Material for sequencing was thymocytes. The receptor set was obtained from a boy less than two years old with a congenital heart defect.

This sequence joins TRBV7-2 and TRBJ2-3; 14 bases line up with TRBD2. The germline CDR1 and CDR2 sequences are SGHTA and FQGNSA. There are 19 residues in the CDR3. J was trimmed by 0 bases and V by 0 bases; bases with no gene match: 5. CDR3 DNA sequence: TGTGCCAGCAGCTTAGCGGGACTAGCGGGAGAGAAGAGCACAGATACGCAGTATTTT. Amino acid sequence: CASSLAGLAGEKSTDTQYF.

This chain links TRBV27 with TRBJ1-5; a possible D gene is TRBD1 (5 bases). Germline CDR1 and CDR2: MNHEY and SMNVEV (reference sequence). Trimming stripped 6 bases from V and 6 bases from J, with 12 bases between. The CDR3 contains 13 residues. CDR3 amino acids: CASRTRDGQPQHF. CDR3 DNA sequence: TGTGCCAGCAGGACCAGGGATGGTCAGCCCCAGCATTTT.

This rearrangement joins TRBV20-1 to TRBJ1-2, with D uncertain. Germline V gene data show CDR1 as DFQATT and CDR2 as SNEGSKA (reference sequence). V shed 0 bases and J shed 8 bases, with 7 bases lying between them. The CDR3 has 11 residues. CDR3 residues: CSARDIEGYTF. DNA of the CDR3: TGCAGTGCTAGAGATATAGAGGGCTACACCTTC.

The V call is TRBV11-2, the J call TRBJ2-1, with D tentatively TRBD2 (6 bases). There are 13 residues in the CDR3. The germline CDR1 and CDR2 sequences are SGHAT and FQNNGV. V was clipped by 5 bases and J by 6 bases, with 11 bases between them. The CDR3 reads CASSPGGANEQFF. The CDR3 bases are TGTGCCAGCAGCCCCGGCGGGGCCAATGAGCAGTTCTTC.

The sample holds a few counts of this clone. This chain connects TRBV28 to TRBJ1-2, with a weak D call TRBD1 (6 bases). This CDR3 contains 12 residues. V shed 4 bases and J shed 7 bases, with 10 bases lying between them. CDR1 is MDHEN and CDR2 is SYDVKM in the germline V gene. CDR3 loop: CASSSPGVGYTF. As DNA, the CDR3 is TGTGCCAGCAGTTCTCCAGGGGTTGGCTACACCTTC.

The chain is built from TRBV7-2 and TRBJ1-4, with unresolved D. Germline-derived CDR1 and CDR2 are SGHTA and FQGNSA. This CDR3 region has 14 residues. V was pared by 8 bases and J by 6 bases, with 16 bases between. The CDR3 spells CASSPGEDDEKLFF. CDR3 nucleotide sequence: TGTGCCAGCTCCCCCGGGGAGGACGATGAAAAACTGTTTTTT. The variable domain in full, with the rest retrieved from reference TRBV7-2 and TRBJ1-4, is GAGVSQSPSNKVTEKGKDVELRCDPISGHTALYWYRQSLGQGLEFLIYFQGNSAPDKSGLPSDRFSAERTGGSVSTLTIQRTQQEDSAVYLCASSPGEDDEKLFFGSGTQLSVL.

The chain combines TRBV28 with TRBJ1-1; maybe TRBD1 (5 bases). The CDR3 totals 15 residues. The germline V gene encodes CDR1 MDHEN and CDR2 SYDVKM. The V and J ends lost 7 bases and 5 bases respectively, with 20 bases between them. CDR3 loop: CASTRGGTRVTEAFF. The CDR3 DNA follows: TGTGCCAGCACCCGCGGAGGGACCCGGGTGACTGAAGCTTTCTTT.

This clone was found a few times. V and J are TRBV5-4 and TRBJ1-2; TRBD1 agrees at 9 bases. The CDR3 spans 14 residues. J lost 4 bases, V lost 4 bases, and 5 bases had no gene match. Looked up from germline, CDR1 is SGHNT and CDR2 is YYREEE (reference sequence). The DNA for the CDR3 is TGTGCCAGCAGCATTAGGGGACAGGGCTATGGCTACACCTTC. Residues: CASSIRGQGYGYTF. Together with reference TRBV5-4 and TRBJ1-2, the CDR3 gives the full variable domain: ETGVTQSPTHLIKTRGQQVTLRCSSQSGHNTVSWYQQALGQGPQFIFQYYREEENGRGNFPPRFSGLQFPNYSSELNVNALELDDSALYLCASSIRGQGYGYTFGSGTRLTVV.

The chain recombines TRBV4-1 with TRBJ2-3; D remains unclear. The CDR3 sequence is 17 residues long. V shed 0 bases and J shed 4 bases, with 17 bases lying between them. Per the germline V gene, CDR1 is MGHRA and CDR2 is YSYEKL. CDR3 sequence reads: CASSQDRWANPPDTQYF. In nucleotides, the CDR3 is TGCGCCAGCAGCCAAGATCGGTGGGCTAACCCCCCAGATACGCAGTATTTT.

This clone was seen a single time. CDR3 region: CASSLQTGVTEAFF. The CDR3 DNA sequence: TGTGCCAGCAGCTTACAGACAGGGGTTACTGAAGCTTTCTTT. The chain uses TRBV11-2 and TRBJ1-1; 8 bases agree with TRBD1. Germline V gene sequence: CDR1 SGHAT, CDR2 FQNNGV. The V and J ends lost 2 bases and 5 bases, in that order; junction bases with no gene match: 4. The CDR3 extends over 14 amino acids. The entire variable domain, with the rest obtained from reference TRBV11-2 and TRBJ1-1, is as follows: EAGVAQSPRYKIIEKRQSVAFWCNPISGHATLYWYQQILGQGPKLLIQFQNNGVVDDSQLPKDRFSAERLKGVDSTLKIQPAKLEDSAVYLCASSLQTGVTEAFFGQGTRLTVV.

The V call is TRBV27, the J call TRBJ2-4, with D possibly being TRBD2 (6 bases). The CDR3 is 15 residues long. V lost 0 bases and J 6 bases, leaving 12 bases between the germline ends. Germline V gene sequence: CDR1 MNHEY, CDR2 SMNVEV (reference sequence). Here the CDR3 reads CASSLSGGRGNIQYF. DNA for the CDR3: TGTGCCAGCAGTTTATCGGGAGGAAGGGGAAACATTCAGTACTTC.

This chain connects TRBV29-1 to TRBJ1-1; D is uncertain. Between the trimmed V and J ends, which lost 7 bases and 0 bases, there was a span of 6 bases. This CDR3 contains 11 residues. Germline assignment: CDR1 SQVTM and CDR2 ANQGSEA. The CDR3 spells CSAQMNTEAFF. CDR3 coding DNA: TGCAGCGCACAGATGAACACTGAAGCTTTCTTT.

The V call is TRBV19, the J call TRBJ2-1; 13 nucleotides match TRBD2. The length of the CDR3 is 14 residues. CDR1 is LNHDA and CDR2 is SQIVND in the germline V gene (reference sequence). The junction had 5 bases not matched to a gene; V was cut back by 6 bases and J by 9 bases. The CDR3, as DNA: TGTGCCAGTAGCAGACTAGCGGGAGGCACTGAGCAGTTCTTC. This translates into CASSRLAGGTEQFF.

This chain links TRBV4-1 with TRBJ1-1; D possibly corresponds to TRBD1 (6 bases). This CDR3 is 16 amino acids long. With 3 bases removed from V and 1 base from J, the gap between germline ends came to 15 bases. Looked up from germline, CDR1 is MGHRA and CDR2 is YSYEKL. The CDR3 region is CASSQAGTKKNTEAFF. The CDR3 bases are TGCGCCAGCAGCCAGGCCGGGACAAAAAAGAACACTGAAGCTTTCTTT.

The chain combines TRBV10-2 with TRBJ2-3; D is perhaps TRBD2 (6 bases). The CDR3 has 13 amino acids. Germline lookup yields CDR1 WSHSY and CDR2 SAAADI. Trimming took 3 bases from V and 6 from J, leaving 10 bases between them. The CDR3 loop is CASSEPGGDTQYF. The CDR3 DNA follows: TGCGCCAGCAGTGAACCCGGAGGGGATACGCAGTATTTT.

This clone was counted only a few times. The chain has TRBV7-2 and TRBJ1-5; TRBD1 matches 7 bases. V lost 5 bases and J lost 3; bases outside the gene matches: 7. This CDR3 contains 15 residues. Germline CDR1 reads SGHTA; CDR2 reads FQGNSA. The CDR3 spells CASSSRQGSNQPQHF. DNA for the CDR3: TGTGCCAGCAGCAGCAGACAGGGTTCCAATCAGCCCCAGCATTTT.

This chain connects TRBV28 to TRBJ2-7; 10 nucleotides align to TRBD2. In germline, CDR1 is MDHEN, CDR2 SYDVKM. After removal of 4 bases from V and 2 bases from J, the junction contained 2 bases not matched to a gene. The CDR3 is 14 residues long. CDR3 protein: CASSSSGGPYEQYF. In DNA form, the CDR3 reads TGTGCCAGCAGTTCTAGCGGGGGACCCTACGAGCAGTACTTC.

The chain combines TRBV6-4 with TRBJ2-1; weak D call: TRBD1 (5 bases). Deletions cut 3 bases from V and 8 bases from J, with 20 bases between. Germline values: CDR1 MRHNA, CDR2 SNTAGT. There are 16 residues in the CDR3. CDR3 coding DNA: TGTGCCAGCAGTGAAAGTGAGGCAGGGTGTCGCGATGAGCAGTTCTTC. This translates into CASSESEAGCRDEQFF.

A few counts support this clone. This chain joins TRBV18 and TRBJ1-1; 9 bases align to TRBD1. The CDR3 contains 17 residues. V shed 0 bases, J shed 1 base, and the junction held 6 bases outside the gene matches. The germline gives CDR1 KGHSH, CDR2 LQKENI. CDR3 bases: TGTGCCAGCTCACCACCCGAGGGACAGGGACCGAACACTGAAGCTTTCTTT. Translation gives CASSPPEGQGPNTEAFF.

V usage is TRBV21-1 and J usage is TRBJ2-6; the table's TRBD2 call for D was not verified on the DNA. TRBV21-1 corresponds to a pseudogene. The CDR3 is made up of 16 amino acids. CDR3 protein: CGRLRWGLSGANVLTF. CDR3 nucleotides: TGTGGCAGGCTGAGGTGGGGACTCTCTGGGGCCAACGTCCTGACTTTC.

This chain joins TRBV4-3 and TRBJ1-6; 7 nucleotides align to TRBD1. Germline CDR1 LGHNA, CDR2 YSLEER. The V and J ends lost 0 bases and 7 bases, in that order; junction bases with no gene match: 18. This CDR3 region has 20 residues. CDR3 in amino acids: CASSQDKQGHITTTNSPLHF. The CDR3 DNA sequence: TGCGCCAGCAGCCAAGATAAACAGGGGCACATTACCACGACCAATTCACCCCTCCACTTT.

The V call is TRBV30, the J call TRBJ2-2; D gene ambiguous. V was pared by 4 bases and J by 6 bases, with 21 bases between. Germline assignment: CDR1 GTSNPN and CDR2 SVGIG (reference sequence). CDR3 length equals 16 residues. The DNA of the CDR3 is TGTGCCTGGATAACCCCCACCGACATCGCCGCCGGGGAGCTGTTTTTT. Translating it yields CAWITPTDIAAGELFF.